These 11 T cell receptor beta chains originate from one sample sequenced in a study of blood T cell repertoires in COVID-19 (TCRdb year 2020). Library preparation used the immunoSEQ multiplex PCR assay. TCRdb stores this immuneACCESS table with in-frame sequences only. Part of the clones is absent; in the studies checked, under half of the shortfall reflects unresolved V genes, and no reason is known for the rest. The sample table records roughly 100,000 clones; 86% of these occur just once. The ten largest clones take up around 19% of the sample. The sequenced material came from peripheral blood. Receptors originate from a woman over 75 with acute or convalescent COVID-19.

The chain couples TRBV5-1 to TRBJ2-6, with 12 bases matching TRBD1. The length of the CDR3 is 17 residues. The V and J ends lost 2 bases and 3 bases, in that order; junction bases with no gene match: 3. Germline V gene lookup returns CDR1 SGHRS and CDR2 YFSETQ. CDR3 residues: CASSFGTGGGGANVLTF. In nucleotides, the CDR3 is TGCGCCAGCAGCTTTGGGACAGGGGGCGGTGGGGCCAACGTCCTGACTTTC.

The V gene is TRBV12-5, the J gene TRBJ1-6; perhaps TRBD1 as D (6 bases). This CDR3 contains 15 residues. V shed 2 bases and J shed 7 bases, with 12 bases lying between them. The germline CDR1 and CDR2 sequences are LGHNT and FRNRAP. The CDR3 nucleotides read TGTGCTAGTGGTTTGACTTCCAGGGGAAATTCACCCCTCCACTTT. This sequence encodes CASGLTSRGNSPLHF.

The chain is built from TRBV5-1 and TRBJ2-5, with 9 bases fitting TRBD2. Trimming cost V 2 bases and J 5 bases; bases outside gene matches: 13. The CDR3 totals 17 residues. Germline V gives CDR1 SGHRS, CDR2 YFSETQ. CDR3 protein: CASSFGPGRGGEETQYF. CDR3 bases: TGCGCCAGCAGCTTCGGCCCGGGGCGGGGGGGCGAGGAGACCCAGTACTTC.

This clone was seen once. J is TRBJ2-3 and V is TRBV6-5; tentatively, D is TRBD1 (6 bases). Germline assignment: CDR1 MNHEY and CDR2 SVGAGI. The CDR3 is 15 residues long. V lost 4 bases to trimming and J lost 2 bases, with 13 bases between them. The DNA of the CDR3 is TGTGCCAGCAGTTTTTTGGGGGCCACCACAGATACGCAGTATTTT. This translates into CASSFLGATTDTQYF.

The J gene is TRBJ2-3, the V gene TRBV6-1, with D uncertain. The V gene lost 0 bases and the J gene lost 0 bases, with 13 bases spanning the gap. CDR3 length equals 17 residues. Germline CDR1 MNHNS, CDR2 SASEGT. CDR3 coding DNA: TGTGCCAGCAGTGAAGCGCGGAGTACCTCTAGCACAGATACGCAGTATTTT. Translated: CASSEARSTSSTDTQYF.

V gene TRBV3-1 (or the pseudogene TRBV3-2) combines with J gene TRBJ1-1; no clear D. V was clipped by 6 bases and J by 8 bases, with 10 bases between them. Germline assignment: CDR1 LGHDT and CDR2 YNNKEL (reference sequence). This CDR3 contains 11 residues. The CDR3 loop is CASRGAGEAFF. CDR3 bases: TGTGCCAGCAGGGGAGCGGGGGAAGCTTTCTTT.

This chain joins TRBV10-1 and TRBJ2-1; a weak D match, TRBD2 (5 bases). This CDR3 is 13 amino acids long. Germline assignment: CDR1 WNHNN and CDR2 SYGVQD (reference sequence). Trimming removed 0 bases at V and 7 bases at J, with 7 bases between. The CDR3 reads CASSESRVNEQFF. DNA of the CDR3: TGCGCCAGCAGTGAGTCGCGGGTGAATGAGCAGTTCTTC.

The chain uses TRBV3-1 (or the pseudogene TRBV3-2) and TRBJ1-4; tentative D call: TRBD1 (6 bases). CDR1 LGHDT and CDR2 YNNKEL come from the germline V gene (reference sequence). The CDR3 totals 13 residues. V lost 6 bases and J lost 8, with 13 bases in between. This CDR3 reads CASRQGQGEKLFF. In DNA, the CDR3 is TGTGCCAGCAGACAGGGTCAGGGCGAAAAACTGTTTTTT.

The chain is built from TRBV18 and TRBJ1-1; D may be TRBD1 (5 bases). V lost 6 bases, J lost 1 base, and 18 bases lay in between. The CDR3 length is 16 residues. Per germline, CDR1 KGHSH and CDR2 LQKENI. The CDR3 here is CASSPGGVAGNTEAFF. CDR3 DNA sequence: TGTGCCAGCTCGCCCGGGGGTGTAGCAGGGAACACTGAAGCTTTCTTT.

The genes are TRBV6-6 and TRBJ1-6; D is undetermined. This CDR3 is 12 amino acids long. Looked up from germline, CDR1 is MNHNY and CDR2 is SVGAGI (reference sequence). With 5 bases removed from V and 7 bases from J, the gap between germline ends came to 6 bases. The CDR3 protein is CASSLANSPLHF. The CDR3 nucleotides read TGTGCCAGCAGTCTTGCGAATTCACCCCTCCACTTT.

This chain joins TRBV3-1 (or the pseudogene TRBV3-2) and TRBJ2-7, with 10 bases matching TRBD2. V lost 1 base to trimming and J lost 3 bases; unmatched junction nucleotides: 3. The CDR3 spans 15 residues. Germline CDR1 reads LGHDT; CDR2 reads YNNKEL (reference sequence). The CDR3: CASSQGTSGYYEQYF. The CDR3, as DNA: TGTGCCAGCAGCCAAGGGACTAGCGGTTACTACGAGCAGTACTTC.